The TCR beta chain under discussion was sequenced for a study of blood T cell repertoires in COVID-19. Study details: COVID-19 samples collected from the United States, Italy and Spain covered acute and convalescent phases. The cDNA or gDNA used as material had been derived from T cells, B-cell-depleted T cells, or PBMCs.

Trimming took off 3 bases at V and 6 bases at J, with 9 bases between the two ends. The CDR3 has 13 amino acids. CDR1 is LNHDA and CDR2 is SQIVND in the germline V gene (reference sequence). In Seattle, patients joined the study during active infection and were tracked longitudinally. The authors' processing: Amplifying reference gene primers gave estimates of nucleated cell counts. TCRdb keeps only in-frame clones here, not all; method: immunoSEQ multiplex PCR. That table supplies the V and J calls and clone size; D and trimming were determined from the DNA. Among 150,000 to 200,000 clones listed, 80% to 85% were seen once.

This sequence joins TRBV19 and TRBJ1-5; TRBD1 might be the D (5 bases). The source is a woman in her 70s with COVID-19, enrolled during active disease. What was sequenced was peripheral blood. CDR3 protein: CASSMGRAQPQHF. The CDR3 coding sequence is TGTGCCAGTAGTATGGGCAGGGCTCAGCCCCAGCATTTT. The full variable domain, with the rest looked up from reference TRBV19 and TRBJ1-5, is DGGITQSPKYLFRKEGQNVTLSCEQNLNHDAMYWYRQDPGQGLRLIYYSQIVNDFQKGDIAEGYSVSREKKESFPLTVTSAQKNPTAFYLCASSMGRAQPQHFGDGTRLSIL.